This record covers a single T cell receptor (beta chain). The antigen remains undetermined. This entry is derived from a study of shared clonotypes between healthy human individuals. General observations from the study: On the whole, naive subsets had larger estimated richness than memory subsets had.

Repertoires were generated with immunoSEQ multiplex PCR, while TCRdb's copy carries only in-frame clones and drops some. The sample carries 2 million or so clones, 90% to 95% recorded once. Material: naive CD4+ T cells sorted from blood. Regarding subset: CD45RA+ positively selected. The sequence came from a man aged 18 to 30 in good health.

For the CDR3, the DNA is TGTGCCAGCAGTGCCGATGGGGCAGCCCAGTACTTC. It codes for CASSADGAAQYF. The J gene is TRBJ2-5, the V gene TRBV2; weak D call: TRBD1 (5 bases). This CDR3 is 12 amino acids long. Germline V gives CDR1 SNHLY, CDR2 FYNNEI. The germline V and J ends were trimmed by 4 bases and 9 bases, with 12 bases remaining between them. Full variable domain (remainder filled in from reference TRBV2 and TRBJ2-5): EPEVTQTPSHQVTQMGQEVILRCVPISNHLYFYWYRQILGQKVEFLVSFYNNEISEKSEIFDDQFSVERPDGSNFTLKIRSTKLEDSAMYFCASSADGAAQYFGPGTRLLVL.